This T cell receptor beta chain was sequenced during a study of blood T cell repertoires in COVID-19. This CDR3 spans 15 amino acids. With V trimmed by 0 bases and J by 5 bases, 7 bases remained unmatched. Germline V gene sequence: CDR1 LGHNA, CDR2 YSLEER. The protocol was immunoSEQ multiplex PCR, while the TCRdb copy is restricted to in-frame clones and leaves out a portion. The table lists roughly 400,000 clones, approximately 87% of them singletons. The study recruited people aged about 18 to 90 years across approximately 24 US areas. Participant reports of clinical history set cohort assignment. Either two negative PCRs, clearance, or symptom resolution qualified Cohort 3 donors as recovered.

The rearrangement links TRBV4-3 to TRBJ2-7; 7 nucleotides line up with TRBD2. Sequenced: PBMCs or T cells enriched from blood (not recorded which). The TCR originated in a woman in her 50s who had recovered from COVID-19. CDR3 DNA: TGCGCCAGCAGCCAAGATAGGGAGGGGCAGGACGAGCAGTACTTC. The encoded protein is CASSQDREGQDEQYF.